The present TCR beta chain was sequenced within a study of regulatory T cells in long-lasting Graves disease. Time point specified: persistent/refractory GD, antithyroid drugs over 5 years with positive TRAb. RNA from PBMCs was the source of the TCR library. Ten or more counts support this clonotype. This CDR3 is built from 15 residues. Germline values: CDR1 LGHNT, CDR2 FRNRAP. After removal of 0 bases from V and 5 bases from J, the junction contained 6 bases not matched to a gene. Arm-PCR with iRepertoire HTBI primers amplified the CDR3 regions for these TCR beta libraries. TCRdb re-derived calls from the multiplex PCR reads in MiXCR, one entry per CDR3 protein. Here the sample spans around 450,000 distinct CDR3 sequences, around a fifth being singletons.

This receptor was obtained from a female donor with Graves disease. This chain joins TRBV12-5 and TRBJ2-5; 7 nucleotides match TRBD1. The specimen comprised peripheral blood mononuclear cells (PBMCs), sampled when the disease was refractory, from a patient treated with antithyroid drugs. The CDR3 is CASGLVAGGRETQYF. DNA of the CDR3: TGTGCTAGTGGTTTGGTAGCAGGGGGAAGGGAGACCCAGTACTTC.